This T cell receptor beta chain comes out of a study of CD8 T cells in Susac syndrome. Reverse transcription of 0.5 to 1 ug RNA was performed with random hexamers. TCRdb re-derived calls from the immunoSEQ multiplex PCR reads in MiXCR, one entry per CDR3 protein. This sample has approximately 280,000 distinct CDR3 sequences, with about 88% found just once. Sequencing of TCR beta, carried out with a high-throughput approach, was applied to CD8+ and CD4+ T cells from the blood. TEMRA cells were FACS-enriched, with CD8+ and CD4+ T cells isolated negatively. The CDR3 has 17 amino acids. V gave up 3 bases and J gave up 4 bases; unmatched junction bases: 11. Germline CDR1 KGHDR, CDR2 SFDVKD.

V usage is TRBV24-1 and J usage is TRBJ2-1; 7 bases are shared with TRBD2. This TCR came from a human donor with multiple sclerosis. Specimen: CD8+ T cells from PBMCs. Here the CDR3 reads CATSDPLRGTTYNEQFF. The CDR3 DNA reads as TGTGCCACCAGTGATCCCCTCCGCGGGACTACGTACAATGAGCAGTTCTTC.